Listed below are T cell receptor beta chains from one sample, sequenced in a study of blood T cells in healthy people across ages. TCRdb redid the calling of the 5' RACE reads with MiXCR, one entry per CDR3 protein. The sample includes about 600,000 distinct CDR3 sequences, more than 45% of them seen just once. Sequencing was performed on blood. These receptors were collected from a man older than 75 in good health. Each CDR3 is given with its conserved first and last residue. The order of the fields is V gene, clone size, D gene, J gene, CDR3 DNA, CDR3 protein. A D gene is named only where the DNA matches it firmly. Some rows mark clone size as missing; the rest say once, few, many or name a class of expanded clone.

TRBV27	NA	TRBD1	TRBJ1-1	TGTGCCAGCAGTTCGCGGGACAGGAACACTGAAGCTTTCTTT	CASSSRDRNTEAFF
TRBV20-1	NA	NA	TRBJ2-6	TGCAGTGCTAGTAACAGGGCCAGCTCTGGGGCCAACGTCCTGACTTTC	CSASNRASSGANVLTF
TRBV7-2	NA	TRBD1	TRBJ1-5	TGTGCCAGCAGCGCGGACAGGGGTGGCAATCAGCCCCAGCATTTT	CASSADRGGNQPQHF
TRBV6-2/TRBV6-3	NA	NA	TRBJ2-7	TGTGCCAGCAGTTACTCCAGGGTTATCGGCGAGCAGTACTTC	CASSYSRVIGEQYF
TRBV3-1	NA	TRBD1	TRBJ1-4	TGTGCCAGCAGCTCTTCCGGGACAGCCAATGAAAAACTGTTTTTT	CASSSSGTANEKLFF
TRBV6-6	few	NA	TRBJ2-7	TGTGCCAGCACTCCCCCGGACGGAGGGTACGAGCAGTACTTC	CASTPPDGGYEQYF
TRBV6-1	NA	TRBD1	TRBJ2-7	TGTGCCAGCAAGCTCGGGACAGTTCAAACGTACGAGCAGTACTTC	CASKLGTVQTYEQYF
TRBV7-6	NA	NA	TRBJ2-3	TGTGCCAGCAGCTTACTCAGGGCGGATAGCACAGATACGCAGTATTTT	CASSLLRADSTDTQYF
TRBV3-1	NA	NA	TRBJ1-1	TGTGCCAGCAGCCATCCCTCGAGAGTCACTGAAGCTTTCTTT	CASSHPSRVTEAFF
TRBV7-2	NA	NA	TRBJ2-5	TGTGCCAGCAGCTTCCCACAGACCCAAGAGACCCAGTACTTC	CASSFPQTQETQYF
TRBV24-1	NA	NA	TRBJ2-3	TGTGCCACCAGTGCCGGGACCGCGGGCACAGATACGCAGTATTTT	CATSAGTAGTDTQYF
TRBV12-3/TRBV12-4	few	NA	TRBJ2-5	TGTGCCAGCAGTCCGACAGGCCCCTGGGAGACCCAGTACTTC	CASSPTGPWETQYF
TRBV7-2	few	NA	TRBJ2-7	TGTGCCAGCAGCCGCGTGCAGTACGAGCAGTACTTC	CASSRVQYEQYF
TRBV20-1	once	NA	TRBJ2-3	TGCAGTGCTAGAGAAAACCTCAGGGGCCCGCAGTATTTT	CSARENLRGPQYF
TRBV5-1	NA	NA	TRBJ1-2	TGCGCCAGCAGCTTGGCGCTGGACAGATCCTATGGCTACACCTTC	CASSLALDRSYGYTF
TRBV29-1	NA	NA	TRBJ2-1	TGCAGCGTTGGACTCCGGACCTCGTGGCAGTTCTTC	CSVGLRTSWQFF